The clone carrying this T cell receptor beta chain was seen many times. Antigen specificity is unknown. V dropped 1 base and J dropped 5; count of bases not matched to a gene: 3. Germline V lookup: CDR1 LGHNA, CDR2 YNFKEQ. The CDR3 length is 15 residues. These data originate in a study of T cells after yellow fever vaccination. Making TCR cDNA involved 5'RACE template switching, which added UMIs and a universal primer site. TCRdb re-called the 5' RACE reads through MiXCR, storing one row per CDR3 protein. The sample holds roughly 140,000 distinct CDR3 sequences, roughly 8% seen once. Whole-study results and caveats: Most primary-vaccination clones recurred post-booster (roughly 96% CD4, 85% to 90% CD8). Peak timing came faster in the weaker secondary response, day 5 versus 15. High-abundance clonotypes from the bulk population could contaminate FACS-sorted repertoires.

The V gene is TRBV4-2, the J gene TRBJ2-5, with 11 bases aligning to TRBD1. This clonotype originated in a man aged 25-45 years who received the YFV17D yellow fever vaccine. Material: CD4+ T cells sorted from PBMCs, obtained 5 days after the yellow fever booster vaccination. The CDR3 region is CASSQAGQGEETQYF. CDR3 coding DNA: TGTGCCAGCAGCCAAGCGGGACAGGGGGAGGAGACCCAGTACTTC.